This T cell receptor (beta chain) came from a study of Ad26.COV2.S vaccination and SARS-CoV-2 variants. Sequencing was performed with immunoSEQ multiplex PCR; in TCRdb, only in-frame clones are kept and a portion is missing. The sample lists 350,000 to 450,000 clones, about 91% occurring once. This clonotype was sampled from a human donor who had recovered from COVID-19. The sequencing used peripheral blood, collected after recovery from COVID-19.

The CDR3 DNA reads TGTGCCAGTAGTTCCAGGGGGAGAACGCCCCATCAGCCCCAGCATTTT. It is translated as CASSSRGRTPHQPQHF. The chain joins TRBV19 to TRBJ1-5, with 7 bases fitting TRBD1. The CDR3 runs to 16 residues. V was pared by 5 bases and J by 5 bases, with 12 bases of the junction left unmatched. Germline CDR1 and CDR2: LNHDA and SQIVND (reference sequence).